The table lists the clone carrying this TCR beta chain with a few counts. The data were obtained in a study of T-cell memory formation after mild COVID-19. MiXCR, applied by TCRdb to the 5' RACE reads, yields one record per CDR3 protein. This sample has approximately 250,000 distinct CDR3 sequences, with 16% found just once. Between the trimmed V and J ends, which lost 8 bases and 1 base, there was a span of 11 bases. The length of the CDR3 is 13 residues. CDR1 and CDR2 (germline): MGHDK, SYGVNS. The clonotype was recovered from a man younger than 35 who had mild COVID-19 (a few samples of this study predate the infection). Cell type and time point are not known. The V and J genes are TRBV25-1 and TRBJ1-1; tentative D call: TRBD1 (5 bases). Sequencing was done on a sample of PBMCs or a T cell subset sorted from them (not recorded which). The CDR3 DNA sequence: TGTGCCAGCTGGAGTGGGGGGAACACTGAAGCTTTCTTT. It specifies CASWSGGNTEAFF.